This paragraph reports one TCR beta chain. This clonotype was counted a few times. This clone's antigen is unknown. Per-nucleotide qualities are absent, and no much larger clonotype sits a single base away. This sample was included in a study of T cell repertoires in cytomegalovirus infection (dated by TCRdb to about 2019). For the study in its entirety: Because public TCR beta signatures pointed to carriage of CMV infection together with the matching HLA type, the HLA type of each donor mattered for the analysis. Points the paper makes about the study in general: The ex vivo response was dominated by HLA-C-restricted CMV-specific TCR beta clonotypes, and the single most frequent clonotype in two of eight donors was supplied by these HLA-C-restricted clonotypes. In both this cohort and an independent approximately 350-donor cohort, the cumulative frequency of public TCR beta family members distinguished carriers of CMV infection plus the relevant HLA type.

The sequencer listed for this sample is Illumina HiSeq 1500. TCRdb reprocessing: public reads trimmed at Q25 with fastp, clones called with MiXCR, in-frame beta chains kept. Duplicate CDR3 protein sequences are folded into a single record with the most common DNA and genes. Counted in this sample were approximately 130,000 distinct CDR3 sequences; roughly a quarter of them appeared once. The ten largest account for about a third of the sample. Clipping removes 5 bases from V and 2 bases from J, with 14 as the unmatched junction base count. The CDR3 contains 19 residues, cysteine and phenylalanine counted. Only CDR3 DNA remains: 57 bases, in frame from the first base. Based on the germline V gene, the CDR1 and CDR2 sequences are SGHTA and FQGNSA.

The chain was built from TRBV7-2 and TRBJ2-7; TRBD2 agrees with 14 junctional bases. The receptor was derived from a human donor in good health (CMV status not recorded). Some clones in this sample may be carry-over from other donors' samples. Sequencing used PBMCs, sequenced either directly or after in vitro stimulation (not recorded which). The sequenced DNA is TGTGCCAGCAGCCTACAGACTAGCGGGAGGGGTACGGCCCCCTACGAGCAGTACTTC. It encodes CASSLQTSGRGTAPYEQYF.